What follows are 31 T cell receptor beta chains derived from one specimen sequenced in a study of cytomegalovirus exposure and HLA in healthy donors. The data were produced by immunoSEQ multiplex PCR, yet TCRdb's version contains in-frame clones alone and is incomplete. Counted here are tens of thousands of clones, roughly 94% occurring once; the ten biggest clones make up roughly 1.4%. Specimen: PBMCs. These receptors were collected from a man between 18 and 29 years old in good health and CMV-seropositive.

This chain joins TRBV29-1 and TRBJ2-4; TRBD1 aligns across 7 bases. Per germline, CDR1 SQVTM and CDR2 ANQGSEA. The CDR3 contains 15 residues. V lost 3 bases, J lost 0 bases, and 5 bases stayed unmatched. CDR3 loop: CSVDGGQLAKNIQYF. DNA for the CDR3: TGCAGCGTTGATGGGGGACAGTTAGCCAAAAACATTCAGTACTTC.

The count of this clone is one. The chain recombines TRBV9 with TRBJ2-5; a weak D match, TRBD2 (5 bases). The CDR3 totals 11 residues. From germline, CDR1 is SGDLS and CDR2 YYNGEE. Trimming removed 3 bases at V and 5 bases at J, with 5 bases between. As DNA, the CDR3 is TGTGCCAGCAGCGCGGGGGAGACCCAGTACTTC. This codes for CASSAGETQYF.

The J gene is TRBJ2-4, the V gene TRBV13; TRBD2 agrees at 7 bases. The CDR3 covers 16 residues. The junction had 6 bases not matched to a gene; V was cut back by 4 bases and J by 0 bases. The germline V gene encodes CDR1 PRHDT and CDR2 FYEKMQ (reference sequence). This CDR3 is CASSSIAGLAKNIQYF. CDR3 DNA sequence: TGTGCCAGCAGCTCTATAGCGGGTCTAGCCAAAAACATTCAGTACTTC.

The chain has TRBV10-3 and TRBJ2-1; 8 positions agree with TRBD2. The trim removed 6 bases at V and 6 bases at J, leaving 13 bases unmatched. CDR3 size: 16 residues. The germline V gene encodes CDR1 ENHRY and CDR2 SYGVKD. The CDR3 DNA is TGTGCCATCAGCGGGTCCTCCGGGACTAGTTTCAATGAGCAGTTCTTC. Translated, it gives CAISGSSGTSFNEQFF.

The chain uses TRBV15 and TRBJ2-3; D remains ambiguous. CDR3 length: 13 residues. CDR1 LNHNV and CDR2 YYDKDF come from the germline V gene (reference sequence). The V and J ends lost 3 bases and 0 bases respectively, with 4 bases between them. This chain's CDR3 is CATSRASTDTQYF. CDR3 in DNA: TGTGCCACCAGCAGGGCCAGCACAGATACGCAGTATTTT. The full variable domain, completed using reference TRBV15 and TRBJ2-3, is DAMVIQNPRYQVTQFGKPVTLSCSQTLNHNVMYWYQQKSSQAPKLLFHYYDKDFNNEADTPDNFQSRRPNTSFCFLDIRSPGLGDTAMYLCATSRASTDTQYFGPGTRLTVL.

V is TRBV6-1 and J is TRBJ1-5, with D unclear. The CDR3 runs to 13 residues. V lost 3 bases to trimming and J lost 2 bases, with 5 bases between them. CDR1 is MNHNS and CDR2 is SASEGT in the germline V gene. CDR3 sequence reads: CASSDSRNQPQHF. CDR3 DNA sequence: TGTGCCAGCAGTGACAGTCGCAATCAGCCCCAGCATTTT.

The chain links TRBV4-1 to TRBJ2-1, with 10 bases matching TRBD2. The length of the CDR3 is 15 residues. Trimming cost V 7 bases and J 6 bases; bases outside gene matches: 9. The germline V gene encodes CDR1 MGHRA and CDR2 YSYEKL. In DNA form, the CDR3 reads TGCGCCAGCACCTCCGGGACTAGCGCCACCAATGAGCAGTTCTTC. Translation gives CASTSGTSATNEQFF.

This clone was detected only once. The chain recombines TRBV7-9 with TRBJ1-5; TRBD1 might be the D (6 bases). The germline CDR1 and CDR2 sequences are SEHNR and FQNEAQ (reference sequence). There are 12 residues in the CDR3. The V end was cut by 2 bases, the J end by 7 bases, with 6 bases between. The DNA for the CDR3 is TGTGCCAGCAGCTTACAGGGGCAGCCCCAGCATTTT. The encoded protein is CASSLQGQPQHF.

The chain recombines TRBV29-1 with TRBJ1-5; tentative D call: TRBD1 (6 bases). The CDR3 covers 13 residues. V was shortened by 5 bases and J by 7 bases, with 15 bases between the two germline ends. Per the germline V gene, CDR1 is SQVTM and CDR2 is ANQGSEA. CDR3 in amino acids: CSVSTGRGQPQHF. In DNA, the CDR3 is TGCAGCGTTTCCACAGGGAGGGGACAGCCCCAGCATTTT.

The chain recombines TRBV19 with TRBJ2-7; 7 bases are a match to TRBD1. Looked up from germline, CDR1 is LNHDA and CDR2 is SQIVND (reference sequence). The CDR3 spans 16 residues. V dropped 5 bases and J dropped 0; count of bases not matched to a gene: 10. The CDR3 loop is CASSAARDSSSYEQYF. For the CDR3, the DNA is TGTGCCAGTAGTGCCGCCCGGGACAGTAGCTCCTACGAGCAGTACTTC. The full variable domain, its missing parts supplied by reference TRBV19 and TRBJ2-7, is DGGITQSPKYLFRKEGQNVTLSCEQNLNHDAMYWYRQDPGQGLRLIYYSQIVNDFQKGDIAEGYSVSREKKESFPLTVTSAQKNPTAFYLCASSAARDSSSYEQYFGPGTRLTVT.

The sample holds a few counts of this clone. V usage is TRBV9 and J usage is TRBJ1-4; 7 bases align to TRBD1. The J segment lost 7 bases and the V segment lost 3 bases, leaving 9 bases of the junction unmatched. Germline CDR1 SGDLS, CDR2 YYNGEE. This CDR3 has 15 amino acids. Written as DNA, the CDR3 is TGTGCCAGCAGCGAGTTCAGGGGGGTTGGTGAAAAACTGTTTTTT. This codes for CASSEFRGVGEKLFF.

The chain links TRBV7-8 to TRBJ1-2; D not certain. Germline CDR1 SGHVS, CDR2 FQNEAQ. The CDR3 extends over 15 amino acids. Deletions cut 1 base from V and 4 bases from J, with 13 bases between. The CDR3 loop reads CASSLDGERGYGYTF. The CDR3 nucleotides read TGTGCCAGCAGCTTAGATGGAGAGCGGGGCTATGGCTACACCTTC.

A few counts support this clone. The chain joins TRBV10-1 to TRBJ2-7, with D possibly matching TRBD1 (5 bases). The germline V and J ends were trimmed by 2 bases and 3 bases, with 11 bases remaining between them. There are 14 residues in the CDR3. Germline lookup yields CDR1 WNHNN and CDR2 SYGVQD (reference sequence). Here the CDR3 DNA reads TGCGCCAGCAGTGAGCGTCAGGGTGGCTACGAGCAGTACTTC. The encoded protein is CASSERQGGYEQYF.

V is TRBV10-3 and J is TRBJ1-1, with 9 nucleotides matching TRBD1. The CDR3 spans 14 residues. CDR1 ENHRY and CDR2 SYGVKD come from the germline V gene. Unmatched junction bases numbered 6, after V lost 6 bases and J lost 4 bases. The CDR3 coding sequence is TGTGCCATCAGCGACAGACAGGGGGTCACTGAAGCTTTCTTT. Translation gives CAISDRQGVTEAFF.

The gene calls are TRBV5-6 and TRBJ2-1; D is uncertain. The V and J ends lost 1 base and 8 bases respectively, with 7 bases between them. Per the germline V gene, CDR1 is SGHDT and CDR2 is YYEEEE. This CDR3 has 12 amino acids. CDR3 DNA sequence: TGTGCCAGCAGCTTGATTGGGCATGAGCAGTTCTTC. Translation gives CASSLIGHEQFF.

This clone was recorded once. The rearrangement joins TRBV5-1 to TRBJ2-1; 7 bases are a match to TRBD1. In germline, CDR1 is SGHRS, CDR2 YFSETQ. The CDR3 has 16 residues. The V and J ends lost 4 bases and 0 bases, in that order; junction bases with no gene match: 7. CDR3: CASSGGGQNSYNEQFF. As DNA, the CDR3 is TGCGCCAGCAGCGGTGGGGGACAGAACTCCTACAATGAGCAGTTCTTC.

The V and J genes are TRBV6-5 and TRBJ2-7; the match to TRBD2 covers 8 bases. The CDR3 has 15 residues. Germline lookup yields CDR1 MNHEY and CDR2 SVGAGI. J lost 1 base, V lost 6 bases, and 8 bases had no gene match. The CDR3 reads CASRAGLEGSYEQYF. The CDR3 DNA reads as TGTGCCAGCAGGGCGGGACTAGAAGGGTCCTACGAGCAGTACTTC.

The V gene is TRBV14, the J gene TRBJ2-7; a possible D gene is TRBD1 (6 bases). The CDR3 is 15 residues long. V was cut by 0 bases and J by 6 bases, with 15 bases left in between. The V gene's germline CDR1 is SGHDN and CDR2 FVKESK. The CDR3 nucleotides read TGTGCCAGCAGCCAAGAGGCAGGGGCCTCGTTCGAGCAGTACTTC. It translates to CASSQEAGASFEQYF. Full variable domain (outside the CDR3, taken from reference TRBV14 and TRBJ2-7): EAGVTQFPSHSVIEKGQTVTLRCDPISGHDNLYWYRRVMGKEIKFLLHFVKESKQDESGMPNNRFLAERTGGTYSTLKVQPAELEDSGVYFCASSQEAGASFEQYFGPGTRLTVT.

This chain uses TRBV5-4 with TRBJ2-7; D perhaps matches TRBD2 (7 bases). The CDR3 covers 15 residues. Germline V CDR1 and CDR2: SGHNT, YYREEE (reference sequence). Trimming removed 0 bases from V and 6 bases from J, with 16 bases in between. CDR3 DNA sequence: TGTGCCAGCAGCTTGGGAGGGGGGGCCAGGAGCGAGCAGTACTTC. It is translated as CASSLGGGARSEQYF.

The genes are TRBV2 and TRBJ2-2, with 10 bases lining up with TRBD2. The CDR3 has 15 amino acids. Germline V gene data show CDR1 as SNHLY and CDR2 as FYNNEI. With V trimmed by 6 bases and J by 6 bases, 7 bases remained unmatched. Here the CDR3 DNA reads TGTGCCAGCAGGAGGCTAGCGGGAGACGCCGGGGAGCTGTTTTTT. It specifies CASRRLAGDAGELFF.

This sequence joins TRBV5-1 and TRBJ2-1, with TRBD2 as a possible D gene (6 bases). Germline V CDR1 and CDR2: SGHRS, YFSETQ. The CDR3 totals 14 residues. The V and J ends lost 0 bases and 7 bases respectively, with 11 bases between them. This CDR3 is CASSLEGRENEQFF. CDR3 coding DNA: TGCGCCAGCAGCTTGGAGGGCCGGGAGAATGAGCAGTTCTTC.

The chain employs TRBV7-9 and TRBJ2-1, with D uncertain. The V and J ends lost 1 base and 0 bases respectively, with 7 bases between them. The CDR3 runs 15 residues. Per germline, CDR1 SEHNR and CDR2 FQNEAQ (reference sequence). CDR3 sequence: CASSLGLSSYNEQFF. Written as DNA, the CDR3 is TGTGCCAGCAGCTTAGGCCTTAGCTCCTACAATGAGCAGTTCTTC.

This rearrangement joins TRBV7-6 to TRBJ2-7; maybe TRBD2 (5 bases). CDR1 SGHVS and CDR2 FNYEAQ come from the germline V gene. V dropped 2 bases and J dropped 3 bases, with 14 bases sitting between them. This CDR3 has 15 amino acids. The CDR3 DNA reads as TGTGCCAGCAGCTTAAACCAGCGGAGTTTCTACGAGCAGTACTTC. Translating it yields CASSLNQRSFYEQYF.

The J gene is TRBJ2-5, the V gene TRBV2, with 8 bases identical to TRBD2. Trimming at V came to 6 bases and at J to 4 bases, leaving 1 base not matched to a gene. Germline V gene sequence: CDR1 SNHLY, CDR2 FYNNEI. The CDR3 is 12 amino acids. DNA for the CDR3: TGTGCCAGCAGAGCGGGAGTAGAGACCCAGTACTTC. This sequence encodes CASRAGVETQYF.

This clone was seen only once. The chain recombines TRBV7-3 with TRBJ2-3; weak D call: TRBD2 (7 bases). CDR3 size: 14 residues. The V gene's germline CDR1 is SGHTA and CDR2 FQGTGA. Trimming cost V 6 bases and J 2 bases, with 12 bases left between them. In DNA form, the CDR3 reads TGTGCCAGCAGTTCGGGGGGCCCCACAGATACGCAGTATTTT. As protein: CASSSGGPTDTQYF.

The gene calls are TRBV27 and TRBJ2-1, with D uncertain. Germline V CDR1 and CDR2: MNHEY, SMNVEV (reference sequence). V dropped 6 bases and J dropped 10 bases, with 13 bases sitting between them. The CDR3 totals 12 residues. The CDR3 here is CASRQRSSEQFF. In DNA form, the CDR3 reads TGTGCCAGCAGGCAGAGAAGTAGCGAGCAGTTCTTC.

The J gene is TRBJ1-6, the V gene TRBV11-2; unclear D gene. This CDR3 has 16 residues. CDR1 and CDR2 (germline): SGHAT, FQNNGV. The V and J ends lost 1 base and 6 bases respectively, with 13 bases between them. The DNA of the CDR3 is TGTGCCAGCAGCTTAGTCCTGGTTTACGGTAATTCACCCCTCCACTTT. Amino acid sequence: CASSLVLVYGNSPLHF.

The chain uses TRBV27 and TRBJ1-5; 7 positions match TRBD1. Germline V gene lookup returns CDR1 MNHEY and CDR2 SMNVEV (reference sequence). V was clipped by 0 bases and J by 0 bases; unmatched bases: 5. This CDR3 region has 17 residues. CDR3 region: CASSLSAGTASNQPQHF. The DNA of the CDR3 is TGTGCCAGCAGTTTATCGGCCGGGACAGCTAGCAATCAGCCCCAGCATTTT.

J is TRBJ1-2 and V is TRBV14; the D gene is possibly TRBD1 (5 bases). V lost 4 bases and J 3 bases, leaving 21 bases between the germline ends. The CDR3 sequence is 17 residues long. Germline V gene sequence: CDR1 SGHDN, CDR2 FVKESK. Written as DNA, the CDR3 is TGTGCCAGCAGCCGCCATCTCGGGGGGTTGAGCGACTATGGCTACACCTTC. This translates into CASSRHLGGLSDYGYTF. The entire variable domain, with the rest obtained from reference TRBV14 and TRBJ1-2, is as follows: EAGVTQFPSHSVIEKGQTVTLRCDPISGHDNLYWYRRVMGKEIKFLLHFVKESKQDESGMPNNRFLAERTGGTYSTLKVQPAELEDSGVYFCASSRHLGGLSDYGYTFGSGTRLTVV.

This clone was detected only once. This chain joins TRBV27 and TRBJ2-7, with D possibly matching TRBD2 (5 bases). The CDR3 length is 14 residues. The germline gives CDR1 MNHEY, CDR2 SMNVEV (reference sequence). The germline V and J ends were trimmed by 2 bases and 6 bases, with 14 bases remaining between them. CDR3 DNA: TGTGCCAGCAGTTTACCCGAGAGGGCCTCCGAGCAGTACTTC. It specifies CASSLPERASEQYF.

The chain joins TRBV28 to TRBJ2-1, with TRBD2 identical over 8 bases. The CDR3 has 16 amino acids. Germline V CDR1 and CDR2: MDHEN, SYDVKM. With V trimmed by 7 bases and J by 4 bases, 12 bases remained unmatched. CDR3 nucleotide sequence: TGTGCCAGCATCTCGCCGGCTAGCGGGCCGTACAATGAGCAGTTCTTC. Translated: CASISPASGPYNEQFF.